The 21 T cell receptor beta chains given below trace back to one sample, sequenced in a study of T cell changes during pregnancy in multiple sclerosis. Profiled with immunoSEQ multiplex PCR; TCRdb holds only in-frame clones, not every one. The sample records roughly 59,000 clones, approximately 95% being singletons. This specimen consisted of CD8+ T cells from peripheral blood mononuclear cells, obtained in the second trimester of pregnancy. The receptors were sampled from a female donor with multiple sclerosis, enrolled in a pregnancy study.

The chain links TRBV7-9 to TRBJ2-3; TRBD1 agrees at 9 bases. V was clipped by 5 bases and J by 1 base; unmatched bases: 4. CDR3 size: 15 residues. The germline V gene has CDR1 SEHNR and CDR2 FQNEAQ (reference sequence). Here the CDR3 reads CASSGWTGGTDTQYF. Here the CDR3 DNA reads TGTGCCAGCAGCGGGTGGACAGGGGGCACAGATACGCAGTATTTT.

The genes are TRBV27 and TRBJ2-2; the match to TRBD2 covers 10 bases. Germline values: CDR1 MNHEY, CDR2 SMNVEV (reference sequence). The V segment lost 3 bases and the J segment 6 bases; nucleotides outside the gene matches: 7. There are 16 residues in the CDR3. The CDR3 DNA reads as TGTGCCAGCAGTTTCCGCCTAGCGGGAGTTCCCGGGGAGCTGTTTTTT. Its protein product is CASSFRLAGVPGELFF.

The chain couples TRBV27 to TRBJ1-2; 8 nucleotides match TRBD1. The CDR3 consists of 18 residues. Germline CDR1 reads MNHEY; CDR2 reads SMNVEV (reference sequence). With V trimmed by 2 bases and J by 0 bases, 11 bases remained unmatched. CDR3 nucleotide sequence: TGTGCCAGCAGTTTAGCGGGACAGGCCATAACTTCTAACTATGGCTACACCTTC. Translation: CASSLAGQAITSNYGYTF.

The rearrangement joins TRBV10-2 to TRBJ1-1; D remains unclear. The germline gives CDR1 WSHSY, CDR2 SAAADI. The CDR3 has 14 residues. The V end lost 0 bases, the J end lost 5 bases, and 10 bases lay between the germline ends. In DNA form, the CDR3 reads TGCGCCAGCAGTGAGTCTCGGGTGCGGACTGAAGCTTTCTTT. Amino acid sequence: CASSESRVRTEAFF.

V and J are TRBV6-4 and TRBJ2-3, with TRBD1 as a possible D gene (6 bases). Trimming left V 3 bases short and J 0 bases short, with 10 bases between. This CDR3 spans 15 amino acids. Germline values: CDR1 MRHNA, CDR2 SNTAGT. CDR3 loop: CASSEGQTSTDTQYF. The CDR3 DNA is TGTGCCAGCAGTGAAGGACAGACTAGCACAGATACGCAGTATTTT.

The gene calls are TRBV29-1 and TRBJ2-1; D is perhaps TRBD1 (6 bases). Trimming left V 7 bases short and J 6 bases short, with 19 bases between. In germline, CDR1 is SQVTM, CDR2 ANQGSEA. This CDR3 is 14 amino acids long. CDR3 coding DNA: TGCAGCGGGGGTGGGACATCTCTGGGCAATGAGCAGTTCTTC. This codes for CSGGGTSLGNEQFF.

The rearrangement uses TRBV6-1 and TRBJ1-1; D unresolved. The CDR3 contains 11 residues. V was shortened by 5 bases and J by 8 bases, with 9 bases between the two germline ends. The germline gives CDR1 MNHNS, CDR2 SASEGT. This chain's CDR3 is CASSPGREAFF. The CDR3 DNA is TGTGCCAGCAGTCCTGGGAGAGAAGCTTTCTTT.

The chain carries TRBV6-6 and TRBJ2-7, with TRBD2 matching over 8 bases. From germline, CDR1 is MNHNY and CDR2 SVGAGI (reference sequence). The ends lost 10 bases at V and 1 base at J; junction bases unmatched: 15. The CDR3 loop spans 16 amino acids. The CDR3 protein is CATGDSVASGSYEQYF. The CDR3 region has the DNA TGTGCCACTGGGGATTCTGTAGCTAGCGGGTCCTACGAGCAGTACTTC.

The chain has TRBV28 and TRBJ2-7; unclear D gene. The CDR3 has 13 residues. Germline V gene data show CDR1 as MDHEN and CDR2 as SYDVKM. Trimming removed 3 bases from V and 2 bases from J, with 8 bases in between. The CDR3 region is CASSLRVAYEQYF. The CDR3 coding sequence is TGTGCCAGCAGTTTGAGAGTCGCCTACGAGCAGTACTTC.

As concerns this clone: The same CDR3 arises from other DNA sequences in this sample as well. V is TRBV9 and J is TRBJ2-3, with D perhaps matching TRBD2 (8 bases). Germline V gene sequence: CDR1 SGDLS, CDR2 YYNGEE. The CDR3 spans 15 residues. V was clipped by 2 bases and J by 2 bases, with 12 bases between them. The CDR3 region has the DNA TGTGCCAGCAGCGTTAGCGGGACAGTCACAGATACGCAGTATTTT. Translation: CASSVSGTVTDTQYF. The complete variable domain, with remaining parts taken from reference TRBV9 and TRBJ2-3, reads DSGVTQTPKHLITATGQRVTLRCSPRSGDLSVYWYQQSLDQGLQFLIQYYNGEERAKGNILERFSAQQFPDLHSELNLSSLELGDSALYFCASSVSGTVTDTQYFGPGTRLTVL.

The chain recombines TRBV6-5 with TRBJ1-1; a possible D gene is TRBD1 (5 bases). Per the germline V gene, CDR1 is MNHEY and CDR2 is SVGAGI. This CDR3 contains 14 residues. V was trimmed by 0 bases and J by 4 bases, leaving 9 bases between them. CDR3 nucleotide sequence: TGTGCCAGCAGTTACTCGGACACCCTCACTGAAGCTTTCTTT. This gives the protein CASSYSDTLTEAFF.

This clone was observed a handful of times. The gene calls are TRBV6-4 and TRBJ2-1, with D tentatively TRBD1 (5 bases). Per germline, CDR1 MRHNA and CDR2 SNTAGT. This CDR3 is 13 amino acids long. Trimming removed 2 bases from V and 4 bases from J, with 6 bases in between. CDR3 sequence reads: CASSDRQYNEQFF. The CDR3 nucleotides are TGTGCCAGCAGTGACAGACAGTACAATGAGCAGTTCTTC.

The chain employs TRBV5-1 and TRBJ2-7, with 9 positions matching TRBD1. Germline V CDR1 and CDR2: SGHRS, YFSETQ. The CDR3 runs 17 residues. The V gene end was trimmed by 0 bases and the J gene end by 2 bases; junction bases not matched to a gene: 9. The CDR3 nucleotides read TGCGCCAGCAGCTTGGGGCCAACGGGACAGGGAGCCTACGAGCAGTACTTC. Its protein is CASSLGPTGQGAYEQYF. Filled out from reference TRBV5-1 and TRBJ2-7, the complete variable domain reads KAGVTQTPRYLIKTRGQQVTLSCSPISGHRSVSWYQQTPGQGLQFLFEYFSETQRNKGNFPGRFSGRQFSNSRSEMNVSTLELGDSALYLCASSLGPTGQGAYEQYFGPGTRLTVT.

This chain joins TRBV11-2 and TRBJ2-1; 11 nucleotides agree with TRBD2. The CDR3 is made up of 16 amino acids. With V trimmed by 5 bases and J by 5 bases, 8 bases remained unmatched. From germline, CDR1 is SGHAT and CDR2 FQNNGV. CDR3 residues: CASSPMTSGTDNEQFF. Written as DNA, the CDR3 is TGTGCCAGCAGCCCGATGACTAGCGGGACGGACAATGAGCAGTTCTTC. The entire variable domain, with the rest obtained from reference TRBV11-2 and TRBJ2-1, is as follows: EAGVAQSPRYKIIEKRQSVAFWCNPISGHATLYWYQQILGQGPKLLIQFQNNGVVDDSQLPKDRFSAERLKGVDSTLKIQPAKLEDSAVYLCASSPMTSGTDNEQFFGPGTRLTVL.

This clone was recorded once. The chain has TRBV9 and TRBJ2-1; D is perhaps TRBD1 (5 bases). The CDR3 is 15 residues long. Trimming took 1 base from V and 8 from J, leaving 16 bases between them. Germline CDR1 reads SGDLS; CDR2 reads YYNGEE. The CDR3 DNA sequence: TGTGCCAGCAGCGTAAGGGGTGGGATTTCGGATGAGCAGTTCTTC. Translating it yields CASSVRGGISDEQFF.

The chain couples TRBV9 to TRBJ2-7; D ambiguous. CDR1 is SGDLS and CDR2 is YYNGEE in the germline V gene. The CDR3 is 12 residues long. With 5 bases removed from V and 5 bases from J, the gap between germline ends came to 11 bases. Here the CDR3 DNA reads TGTGCCAGCAGTTCCGGGTCTCACGAGCAGTACTTC. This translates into CASSSGSHEQYF.

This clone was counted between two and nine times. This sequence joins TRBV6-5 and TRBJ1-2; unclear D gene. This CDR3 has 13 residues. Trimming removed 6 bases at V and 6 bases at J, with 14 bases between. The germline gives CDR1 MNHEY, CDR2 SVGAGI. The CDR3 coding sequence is TGTGCCAGCAGCAATAAAGCGGGGAATGGCTACACCTTC. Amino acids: CASSNKAGNGYTF.

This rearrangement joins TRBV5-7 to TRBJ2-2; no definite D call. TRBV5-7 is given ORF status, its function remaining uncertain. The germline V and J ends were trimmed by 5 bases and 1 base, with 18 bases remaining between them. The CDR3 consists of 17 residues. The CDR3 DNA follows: TGTGCCAGCAGGTTGAGGTTGGTACAGATGAACACCGGGGAGCTGTTTTTT. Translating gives CASRLRLVQMNTGELFF.

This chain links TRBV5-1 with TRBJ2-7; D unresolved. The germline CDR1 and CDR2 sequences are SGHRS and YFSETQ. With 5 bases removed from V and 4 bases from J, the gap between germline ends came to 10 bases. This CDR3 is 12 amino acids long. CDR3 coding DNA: TGCGCCAGCAGTCCGGAGCGATACGAGCAGTACTTC. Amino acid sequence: CASSPERYEQYF. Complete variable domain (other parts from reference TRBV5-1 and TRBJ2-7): KAGVTQTPRYLIKTRGQQVTLSCSPISGHRSVSWYQQTPGQGLQFLFEYFSETQRNKGNFPGRFSGRQFSNSRSEMNVSTLELGDSALYLCASSPERYEQYFGPGTRLTVT.

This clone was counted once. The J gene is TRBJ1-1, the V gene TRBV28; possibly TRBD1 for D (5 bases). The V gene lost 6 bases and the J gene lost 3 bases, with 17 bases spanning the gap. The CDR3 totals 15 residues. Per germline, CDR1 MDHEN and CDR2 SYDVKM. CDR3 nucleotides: TGTGCCAGCAGCCAGGGAGGTACGGGTGACACTGAAGCTTTCTTT. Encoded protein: CASSQGGTGDTEAFF. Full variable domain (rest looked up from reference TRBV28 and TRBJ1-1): DVKVTQSSRYLVKRTGEKVFLECVQDMDHENMFWYRQDPGLGLRLIYFSYDVKMKEKGDIPEGYSVSREKKERFSLILESASTNQTSMYLCASSQGGTGDTEAFFGQGTRLTVV.

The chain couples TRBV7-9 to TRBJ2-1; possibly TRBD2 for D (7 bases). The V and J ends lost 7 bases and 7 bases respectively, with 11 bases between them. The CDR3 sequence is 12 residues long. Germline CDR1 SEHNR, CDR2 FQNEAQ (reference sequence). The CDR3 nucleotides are TGTGCCAGCACCCGGGGGGCAAATGAGCAGTTCTTC. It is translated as CASTRGANEQFF.